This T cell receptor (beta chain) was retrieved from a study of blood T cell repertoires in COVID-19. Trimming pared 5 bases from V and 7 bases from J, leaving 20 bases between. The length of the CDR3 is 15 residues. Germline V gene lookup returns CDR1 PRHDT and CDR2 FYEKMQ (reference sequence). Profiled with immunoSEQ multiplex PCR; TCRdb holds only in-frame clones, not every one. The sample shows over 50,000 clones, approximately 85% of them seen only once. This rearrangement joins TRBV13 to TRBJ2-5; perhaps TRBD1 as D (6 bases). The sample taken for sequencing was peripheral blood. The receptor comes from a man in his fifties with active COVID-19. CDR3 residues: CASSRRQTPRGTQYF. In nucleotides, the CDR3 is TGTGCCAGCAGCCGGAGACAGACCCCCAGGGGGACCCAGTACTTC.